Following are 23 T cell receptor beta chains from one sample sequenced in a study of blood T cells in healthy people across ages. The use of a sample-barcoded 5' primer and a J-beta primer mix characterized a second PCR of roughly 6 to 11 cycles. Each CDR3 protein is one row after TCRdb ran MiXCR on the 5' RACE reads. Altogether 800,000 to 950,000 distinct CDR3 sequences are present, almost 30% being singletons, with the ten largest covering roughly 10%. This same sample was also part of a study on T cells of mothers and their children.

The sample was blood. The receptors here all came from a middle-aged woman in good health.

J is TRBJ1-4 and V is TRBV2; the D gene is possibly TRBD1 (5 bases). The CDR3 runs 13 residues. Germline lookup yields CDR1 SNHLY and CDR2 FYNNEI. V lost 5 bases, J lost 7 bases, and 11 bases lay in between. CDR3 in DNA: TGTGCCAGCAGTTCAAGGGGTGTTGAAAAACTGTTTTTT. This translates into CASSSRGVEKLFF.

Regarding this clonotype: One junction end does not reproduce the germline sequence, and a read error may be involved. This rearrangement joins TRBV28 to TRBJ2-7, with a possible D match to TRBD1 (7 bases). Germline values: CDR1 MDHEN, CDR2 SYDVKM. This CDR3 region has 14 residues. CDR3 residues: CASSGWQGGNERYF. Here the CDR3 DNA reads TGTGCCAGCAGTGGATGGCAGGGGGGCAACGAGCGGTACTTC. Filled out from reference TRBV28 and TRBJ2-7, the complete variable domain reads DVKVTQSSRYLVKRTGEKVFLECVQDMDHENMFWYRQDPGLGLRLIYFSYDVKMKEKGDIPEGYSVSREKKERFSLILESASTNQTSMYLCASSGWQGGNERYFGPGTRLTVT.

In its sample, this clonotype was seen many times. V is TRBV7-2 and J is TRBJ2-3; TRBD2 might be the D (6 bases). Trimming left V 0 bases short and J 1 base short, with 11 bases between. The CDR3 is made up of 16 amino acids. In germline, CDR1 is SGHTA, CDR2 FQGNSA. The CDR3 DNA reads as TGTGCCAGCAGCTTAGCCTTCGCGGGGCGCACAGATACGCAGTATTTT. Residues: CASSLAFAGRTDTQYF.

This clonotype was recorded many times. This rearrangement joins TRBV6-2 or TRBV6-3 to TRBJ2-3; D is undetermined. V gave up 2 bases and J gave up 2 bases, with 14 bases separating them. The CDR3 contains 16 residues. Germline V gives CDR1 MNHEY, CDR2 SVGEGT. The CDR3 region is CASSYGLEIFTDTQYF. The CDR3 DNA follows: TGTGCCAGCAGTTACGGTCTAGAAATCTTCACAGATACGCAGTATTTT.

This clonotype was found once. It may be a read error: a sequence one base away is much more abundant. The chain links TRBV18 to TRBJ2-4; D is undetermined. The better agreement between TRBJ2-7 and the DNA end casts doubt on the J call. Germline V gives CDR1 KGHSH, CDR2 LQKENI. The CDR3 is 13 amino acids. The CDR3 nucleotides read TGTGCCAGCTCACCAATGGTGGTAGACGAGCAGTACTTC. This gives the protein CASSPMVVDEQYF.

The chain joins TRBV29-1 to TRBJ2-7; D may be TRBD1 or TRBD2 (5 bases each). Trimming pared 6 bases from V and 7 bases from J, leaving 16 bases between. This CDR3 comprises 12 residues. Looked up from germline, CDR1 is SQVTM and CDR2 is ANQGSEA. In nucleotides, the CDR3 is TGCAGCGTCGAACGGGGCCCTAGGGAGCAGTACTTC. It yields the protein CSVERGPREQYF.

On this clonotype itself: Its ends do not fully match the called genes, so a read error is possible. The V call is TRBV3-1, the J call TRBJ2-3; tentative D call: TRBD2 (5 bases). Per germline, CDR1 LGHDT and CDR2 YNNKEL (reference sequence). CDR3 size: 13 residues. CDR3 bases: TGTGCCAGCAGCCTTTCTAGCACAGATACGCTGTATTTT. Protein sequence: CASSLSSTDTLYF.

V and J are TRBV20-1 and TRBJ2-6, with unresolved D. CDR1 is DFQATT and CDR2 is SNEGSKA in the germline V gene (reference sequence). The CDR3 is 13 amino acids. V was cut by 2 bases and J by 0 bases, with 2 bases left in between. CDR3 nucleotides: TGCAGTGCTAGAACCTCTGGGGCCAACGTCCTGACTTTC. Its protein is CSARTSGANVLTF.

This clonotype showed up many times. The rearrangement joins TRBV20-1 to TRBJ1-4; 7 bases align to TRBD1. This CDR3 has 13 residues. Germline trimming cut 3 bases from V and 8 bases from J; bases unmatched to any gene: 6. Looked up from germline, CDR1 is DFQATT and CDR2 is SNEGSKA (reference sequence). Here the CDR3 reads CSARTGYREKLFF. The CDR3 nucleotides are TGCAGTGCTAGGACAGGGTATCGGGAAAAACTGTTTTTT.

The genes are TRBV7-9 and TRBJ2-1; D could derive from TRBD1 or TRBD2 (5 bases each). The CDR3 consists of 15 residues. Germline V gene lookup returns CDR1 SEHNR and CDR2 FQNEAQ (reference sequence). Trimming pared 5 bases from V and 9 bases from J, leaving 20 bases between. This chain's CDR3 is CASSPPGRTVLEQFF. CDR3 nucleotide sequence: TGTGCCAGCAGCCCCCCGGGACGGACTGTTCTTGAGCAGTTCTTC. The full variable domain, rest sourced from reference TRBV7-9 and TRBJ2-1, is DTGVSQNPRHKITKRGQNVTFRCDPISEHNRLYWYRQTLGQGPEFLTYFQNEAQLEKSRLLSDRFSAERPKGSFSTLEIQRTEQGDSAMYLCASSPPGRTVLEQFFGPGTRLTVL.

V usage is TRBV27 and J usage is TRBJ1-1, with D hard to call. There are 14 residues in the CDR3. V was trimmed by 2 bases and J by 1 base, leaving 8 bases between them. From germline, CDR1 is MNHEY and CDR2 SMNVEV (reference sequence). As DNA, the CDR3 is TGTGCCAGCAGTTTACTGGGAAGGAACACTGAAGCTTTCTTT. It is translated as CASSLLGRNTEAFF.

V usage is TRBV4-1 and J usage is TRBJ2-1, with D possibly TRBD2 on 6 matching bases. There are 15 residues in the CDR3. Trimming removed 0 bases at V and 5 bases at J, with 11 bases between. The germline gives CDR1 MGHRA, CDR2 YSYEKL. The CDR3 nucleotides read TGCGCCAGCAGCCAAGAAGGGACTCTTAACAATGAGCAGTTCTTC. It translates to CASSQEGTLNNEQFF.

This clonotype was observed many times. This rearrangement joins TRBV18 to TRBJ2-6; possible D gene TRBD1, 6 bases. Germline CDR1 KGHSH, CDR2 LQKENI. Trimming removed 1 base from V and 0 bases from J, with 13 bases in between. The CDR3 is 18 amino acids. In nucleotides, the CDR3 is TGTGCCAGCTCACCACTCGGCCAGGGGATCTCTGGGGCCAACGTCCTGACTTTC. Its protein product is CASSPLGQGISGANVLTF.

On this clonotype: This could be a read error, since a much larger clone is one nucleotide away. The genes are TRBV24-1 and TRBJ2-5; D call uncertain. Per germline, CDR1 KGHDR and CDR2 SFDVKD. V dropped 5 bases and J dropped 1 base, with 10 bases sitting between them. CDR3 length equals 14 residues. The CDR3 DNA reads TGTGCCACCAGTGGAGCAGAGGCCCAAGAGACCCAGTACTTC. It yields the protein CATSGAEAQETQYF.

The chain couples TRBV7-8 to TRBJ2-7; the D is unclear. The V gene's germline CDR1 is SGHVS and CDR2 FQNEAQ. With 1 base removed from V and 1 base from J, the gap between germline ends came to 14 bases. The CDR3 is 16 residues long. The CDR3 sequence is CASSLVGSERSYEQYF. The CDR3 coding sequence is TGTGCCAGCAGCTTAGTCGGGTCAGAAAGGTCCTACGAGCAGTACTTC.

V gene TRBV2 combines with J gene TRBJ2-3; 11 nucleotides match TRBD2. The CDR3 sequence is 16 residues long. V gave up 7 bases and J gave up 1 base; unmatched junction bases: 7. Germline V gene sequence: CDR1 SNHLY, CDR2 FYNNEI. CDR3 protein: CASNRLAGSRTDTQYF. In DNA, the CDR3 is TGTGCCAGCAACCGACTAGCGGGGTCGCGCACAGATACGCAGTATTTT.

This chain's CDR3 is CASSYIQGEPGELFF. The CDR3 nucleotides read TGTGCCAGCAGTTATATCCAGGGGGAACCCGGGGAGCTGTTTTTT. The chain uses TRBV6-6 and TRBJ2-2; 7 bases map to TRBD1. The junction had 7 bases not matched to a gene; V was cut back by 3 bases and J by 6 bases. Germline V gene data show CDR1 as MNHNY and CDR2 as SVGAGI (reference sequence). This CDR3 spans 15 amino acids.

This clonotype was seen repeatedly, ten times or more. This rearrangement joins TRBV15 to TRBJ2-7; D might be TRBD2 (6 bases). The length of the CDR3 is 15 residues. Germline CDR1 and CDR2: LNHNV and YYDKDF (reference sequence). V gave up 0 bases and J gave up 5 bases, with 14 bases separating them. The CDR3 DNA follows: TGTGCCACCAGCAGAGACCCCTCCAGGGAGGACGAGCAGTACTTC. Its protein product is CATSRDPSREDEQYF. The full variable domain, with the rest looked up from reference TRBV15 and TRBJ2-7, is DAMVIQNPRYQVTQFGKPVTLSCSQTLNHNVMYWYQQKSSQAPKLLFHYYDKDFNNEADTPDNFQSRRPNTSFCFLDIRSPGLGDTAMYLCATSRDPSREDEQYFGPGTRLTVT.

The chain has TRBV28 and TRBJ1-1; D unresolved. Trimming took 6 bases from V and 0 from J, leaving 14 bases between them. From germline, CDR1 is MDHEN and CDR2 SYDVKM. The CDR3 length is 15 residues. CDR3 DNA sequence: TGTGCCAGCAGCCCGATCAAGCTCATGAACACTGAAGCTTTCTTT. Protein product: CASSPIKLMNTEAFF.

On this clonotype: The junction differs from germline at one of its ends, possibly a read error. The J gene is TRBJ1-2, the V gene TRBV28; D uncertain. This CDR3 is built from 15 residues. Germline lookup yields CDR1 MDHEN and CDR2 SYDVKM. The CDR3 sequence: CASSQVTGKNCGYTF. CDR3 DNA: TGTGCCAGCAGCCAAGTCACTGGAAAGAACTGTGGCTACACCTTC.

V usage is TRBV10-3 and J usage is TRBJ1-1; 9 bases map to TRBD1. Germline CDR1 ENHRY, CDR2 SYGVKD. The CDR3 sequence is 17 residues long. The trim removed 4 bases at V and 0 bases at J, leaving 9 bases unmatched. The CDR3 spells CAISAGQGRLVNTEAFF. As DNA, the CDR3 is TGTGCCATCAGTGCGGGACAGGGAAGGTTGGTGAACACTGAAGCTTTCTTT.

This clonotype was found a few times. DNA for the CDR3: TGCGCCAGCAGCTCAGGACCCCGGGACGATGAGCAGTTCTTC. It yields the protein CASSSGPRDDEQFF. The chain links TRBV5-1 to TRBJ2-1; D tentatively reads TRBD1 or TRBD2 (5 bases each). The V gene's germline CDR1 is SGHRS and CDR2 YFSETQ. This CDR3 has 14 amino acids. Deletions cut 3 bases from V and 8 bases from J, with 15 bases between. Using reference TRBV5-1 and TRBJ2-1 for the parts outside the CDR3, the full variable domain is KAGVTQTPRYLIKTRGQQVTLSCSPISGHRSVSWYQQTPGQGLQFLFEYFSETQRNKGNFPGRFSGRQFSNSRSEMNVSTLELGDSALYLCASSSGPRDDEQFFGPGTRLTVL.

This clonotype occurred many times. The CDR3 loop reads CSAQQATQYF. The CDR3 nucleotides read TGCAGTGCTCAGCAGGCGACCCAGTACTTC. This rearrangement joins TRBV20-1 to TRBJ2-5, with unresolved D. V was clipped by 5 bases and J by 7 bases, with 8 bases between them. CDR1 is DFQATT and CDR2 is SNEGSKA in the germline V gene (reference sequence). CDR3 size: 10 residues.